These 24 T cell receptor beta chains share one sample of origin, sequenced in a study of cytomegalovirus exposure and HLA in healthy donors. PCR involved 60 Vbeta and 13 Jbeta primers. The table came from immunoSEQ multiplex PCR; TCRdb's copy has only in-frame clones and leaves some out. This sample has under 200,000 clones; around 80% occur once, and the top ten carry approximately 1.8%. Sequenced: PBMCs. These receptors came from a human donor in good health.

This clone has a handful of counts. The chain joins TRBV18 to TRBJ1-5; TRBD1 matches at 12 bases. Unmatched junction bases numbered 5, after V lost 3 bases and J lost 2 bases. CDR1 and CDR2 from the germline V gene are KGHSH and LQKENI. The CDR3 has 17 residues. The CDR3, as DNA: TGTGCCAGCTCACCTCGGGACAGGGGGCAAGGCAATCAGCCCCAGCATTTT. It codes for CASSPRDRGQGNQPQHF. Full variable domain (outside the CDR3, taken from reference TRBV18 and TRBJ1-5): NAGVMQNPRHLVRRRGQEARLRCSPMKGHSHVYWYRQLPEEGLKFMVYLQKENIIDESGMPKERFSAEFPKEGPSILRIQQVVRGDSAAYFCASSPRDRGQGNQPQHFGDGTRLSIL.

This chain connects TRBV27 to TRBJ1-2; TRBD1 agrees at 7 bases. Germline trimming cut 7 bases from V and 2 bases from J; bases unmatched to any gene: 13. Per germline, CDR1 MNHEY and CDR2 SMNVEV (reference sequence). The CDR3 spans 16 residues. The chain's CDR3 is CASKKGGPRGNYGYTF. The CDR3 nucleotides read TGTGCCAGCAAGAAAGGGGGCCCACGGGGGAACTATGGCTACACCTTC.

The chain links TRBV6-6 to TRBJ1-6; tentatively, D is TRBD1 (5 bases). Deletions cut 0 bases from V and 7 bases from J, with 10 bases between. The CDR3 length is 15 residues. CDR1 and CDR2 from the germline V gene are MNHNY and SVGAGI (reference sequence). The CDR3 is CASSYSGQENSPLHF. For the CDR3, the DNA is TGTGCCAGCAGTTACTCGGGGCAGGAGAATTCACCCCTCCACTTT.

The chain links TRBV5-4 to TRBJ1-4; TRBD1 is a possible D gene (6 bases). Germline values: CDR1 SGHNT, CDR2 YYREEE (reference sequence). This CDR3 is 15 amino acids long. V was clipped by 2 bases and J by 3 bases, with 11 bases between them. As DNA, the CDR3 is TGTGCCAGCAGCTTCCGGACAGCTTCTAATGAAAAACTGTTTTTT. Amino acids: CASSFRTASNEKLFF.

The chain uses TRBV9 and TRBJ2-2; 8 positions agree with TRBD2. The CDR3 spans 14 residues. The J segment lost 9 bases and the V segment lost 5 bases, leaving 9 bases of the junction unmatched. Germline V lookup: CDR1 SGDLS, CDR2 YYNGEE. The CDR3 loop is CASSWGSGTWELFF. CDR3 nucleotide sequence: TGTGCCAGCAGTTGGGGTAGCGGGACCTGGGAGCTGTTTTTT.

Here the CDR3 DNA reads TGTGCCAGCAGCTTTTTGACCTCGGGGACCCAGTACTTC. Translated: CASSFLTSGTQYF. This chain links TRBV7-9 with TRBJ2-5, with D uncertain. Germline CDR1 and CDR2: SEHNR and FQNEAQ (reference sequence). V was cut by 3 bases and J by 7 bases, with 12 bases left in between. This CDR3 region has 13 residues.

This chain uses TRBV9 with TRBJ2-1; D is possibly TRBD1 (6 bases). Germline assignment: CDR1 SGDLS and CDR2 YYNGEE. The CDR3 spans 14 residues. V dropped 0 bases and J dropped 10 bases, with 14 bases sitting between them. In nucleotides, the CDR3 is TGTGCCAGCAGCGTAGTAGAGACTACAGGGGAGCAGTTCTTC. It translates to CASSVVETTGEQFF.

The J gene is TRBJ2-7, the V gene TRBV21-1; TRBD2 is the table's D call, not checked against the DNA. TRBV21-1 is described as a pseudogene. This CDR3 has 13 amino acids. In nucleotides, the CDR3 is TGTGCCAGCAGCATTAGCGGGGTGGGTTGGGAGTACTTC. Translation: CASSISGVGWEYF.

The rearrangement joins TRBV7-9 to TRBJ2-5; a weak D match, TRBD2 (6 bases). Trimming shortened V by 3 bases and J by 1 base, and 9 bases separated the two germline ends. CDR1 SEHNR and CDR2 FQNEAQ come from the germline V gene (reference sequence). The CDR3 contains 14 residues. The CDR3: CASSFSTSQETQYF. DNA for the CDR3: TGTGCCAGCAGCTTTTCGACTAGCCAAGAGACCCAGTACTTC.

The chain uses TRBV6-5 and TRBJ1-2; D remains ambiguous. Germline loops: CDR1 MNHEY, CDR2 SVGAGI. This CDR3 is 13 amino acids long. Trimming removed 5 bases at V and 2 bases at J, with 9 bases between. The CDR3 DNA follows: TGTGCCAGCAGTACAGAGACAAACTATGGCTACACCTTC. Translation: CASSTETNYGYTF.

This clone was observed a handful of times. The V gene is TRBV7-2, the J gene TRBJ2-3; D is possibly TRBD2 (7 bases). The CDR3 length is 15 residues. CDR1 is SGHTA, CDR2 FQGNSA, per germline. V was clipped by 3 bases and J by 7 bases, with 17 bases between them. CDR3 sequence: CASSFVPRGAYTQYF. For the CDR3, the DNA is TGTGCCAGCAGCTTTGTTCCCCGGGGGGCGTATACGCAGTATTTT.

Written as DNA, the CDR3 is TGTGCCAGCAGCCTTCTAGCGGGGGCCTTCACAGATACGCAGTATTTT. This sequence encodes CASSLLAGAFTDTQYF. The chain has TRBV7-2 and TRBJ2-3; 10 nucleotides agree with TRBD2. This CDR3 region has 16 residues. With 5 bases clipped from V and 2 bases from J, the junction kept 7 bases outside the gene matches. Germline loops: CDR1 SGHTA, CDR2 FQGNSA.

The chain combines TRBV2 with TRBJ2-5, with 9 nucleotides matching TRBD1. Germline values: CDR1 SNHLY, CDR2 FYNNEI. The CDR3 spans 16 residues. V shed 6 bases, J shed 5 bases, and the junction held 13 bases outside the gene matches. The CDR3 loop reads CASRAKTGGMGETQYF. CDR3 DNA: TGTGCCAGCAGAGCCAAGACAGGGGGAATGGGGGAGACCCAGTACTTC.

The chain links TRBV7-2 to TRBJ1-3; D remains unclear. This CDR3 comprises 12 residues. In germline, CDR1 is SGHTA, CDR2 FQGNSA. The V gene lost 2 bases and the J gene lost 10 bases, with 9 bases spanning the gap. The CDR3 sequence: CASSLNGLTIYF. For the CDR3, the DNA is TGTGCCAGCAGCTTAAACGGTCTAACCATATATTTT. The whole variable domain, remainder taken from reference TRBV7-2 and TRBJ1-3, is GAGVSQSPSNKVTEKGKDVELRCDPISGHTALYWYRQSLGQGLEFLIYFQGNSAPDKSGLPSDRFSAERTGGSVSTLTIQRTQQEDSAVYLCASSLNGLTIYFGEGSWLTVV.

This clone turned up a few times. The gene calls are TRBV5-1 and TRBJ2-1; 7 bases map to TRBD1. This CDR3 region has 14 residues. V lost 5 bases and J lost 7; bases outside the gene matches: 9. From germline, CDR1 is SGHRS and CDR2 YFSETQ. The CDR3 loop is CASRPTQGRNEQFF. The CDR3 coding sequence is TGCGCCAGCAGACCAACACAGGGGAGAAATGAGCAGTTCTTC.

The gene calls are TRBV4-1 and TRBJ1-2; 12 positions match TRBD1. In germline, CDR1 is MGHRA, CDR2 YSYEKL. With V trimmed by 5 bases and J by 7 bases, 8 bases remained unmatched. This CDR3 has 15 amino acids. The CDR3 DNA reads as TGCGCCAGCAGCGCGCCCGGGACAGGGGGCAGTGGCTACACCTTC. Its translation: CASSAPGTGGSGYTF.

This clone came up a few times. The chain combines TRBV2 with TRBJ2-1, with 9 bases fitting TRBD2. From germline, CDR1 is SNHLY and CDR2 FYNNEI. Trimming took 3 bases from V and 7 from J; bases not matched to a gene: 10. CDR3 length: 16 amino acids. CDR3 in amino acids: CASSDVWRGGLNEQFF. For the CDR3, the DNA is TGTGCCAGCAGTGATGTGTGGCGGGGGGGCCTGAATGAGCAGTTCTTC.

V and J are TRBV5-6 and TRBJ2-5; 8 positions agree with TRBD1. V trimming: 0 bases; J trimming: 5 bases; junction bases outside the gene matches: 3. This CDR3 has 14 amino acids. Germline V gene lookup returns CDR1 SGHDT and CDR2 YYEEEE. The CDR3 here is CASSLARGRETQYF. CDR3 nucleotides: TGTGCCAGCAGCTTGGCCAGGGGGCGGGAGACCCAGTACTTC.

V and J are TRBV5-5 and TRBJ2-3; 12 bases are a match to TRBD2. CDR3 size: 16 residues. Germline V gene sequence: CDR1 SGHKS, CDR2 YYEKEE (reference sequence). After removal of 4 bases from V and 2 bases from J, the junction contained 5 bases not matched to a gene. The CDR3 DNA sequence: TGTGCCAGCAGCCCAACTAGCGGGGGGTCCACAGATACGCAGTATTTT. This gives the protein CASSPTSGGSTDTQYF.

This chain joins TRBV14 and TRBJ2-1; D is ambiguous. Germline V CDR1 and CDR2: SGHDN, FVKESK. The CDR3 consists of 18 residues. V was cut by 0 bases and J by 0 bases, with 15 bases left in between. CDR3 region: CASSQDSQWFVSYNEQFF. The CDR3 nucleotides read TGTGCCAGCAGCCAAGATTCTCAGTGGTTCGTCTCCTACAATGAGCAGTTCTTC.

The chain carries TRBV7-2 and TRBJ2-2; 9 nucleotides agree with TRBD2. The CDR3 runs 16 residues. Trimming at V came to 5 bases and at J to 4 bases, leaving 8 bases not matched to a gene. Germline V gene sequence: CDR1 SGHTA, CDR2 FQGNSA. The CDR3 region has the DNA TGTGCCAGCAGCCCCCCAAGCGGGGGGTCCACCGGGGAGCTGTTTTTT. It yields the protein CASSPPSGGSTGELFF.

The chain recombines TRBV5-4 with TRBJ2-3; D might be TRBD2 (5 bases). The CDR3 covers 12 residues. Per germline, CDR1 SGHNT and CDR2 YYREEE (reference sequence). Trimming removed 4 bases from V and 5 bases from J, with 8 bases in between. The CDR3 sequence: CASSILEDTQYF. Written as DNA, the CDR3 is TGTGCCAGCAGCATACTAGAAGATACGCAGTATTTT.

The chain combines TRBV19 with TRBJ1-2, with 9 bases aligning to TRBD1. Per the germline V gene, CDR1 is LNHDA and CDR2 is SQIVND (reference sequence). Trimming took 3 bases from V and 8 from J; bases not matched to a gene: 4. The CDR3 has 13 amino acids. Here the CDR3 reads CASSMRDREGYTF. The DNA of the CDR3 is TGTGCCAGTAGTATGCGGGACAGGGAAGGCTACACCTTC.

V gene TRBV4-3 combines with J gene TRBJ2-1, with 11 bases fitting TRBD2. Germline V gene data show CDR1 as LGHNA and CDR2 as YSLEER. J was trimmed by 2 bases and V by 3 bases; bases with no gene match: 9. CDR3 length: 18 amino acids. The CDR3: CASSQTIAGGRAYNEQFF. CDR3 DNA: TGCGCCAGCAGCCAGACAATAGCGGGGGGGCGGGCCTACAATGAGCAGTTCTTC.